This T cell receptor beta chain stems from a study of blood T cell repertoires in COVID-19. V was clipped by 3 bases and J by 8 bases; unmatched bases: 5. This CDR3 has 14 residues. The germline CDR1 and CDR2 sequences are MDHEN and SYDVKM. Authors' analysis steps: The authors estimated nucleated cell counts from reference gene primer amplification. Generated by immunoSEQ multiplex PCR, the TCRdb table keeps only in-frame clones and is missing some. The DNA was the basis for D and trimming; V, J and clone size are from that table. The profile shows some 180,000 clones, nearly 90% of them singletons. Sequencing input: peripheral blood. V and J are TRBV28 and TRBJ1-4, with 8 bases aligning to TRBD1. The sequence was collected from a man aged 50 or older with COVID-19, enrolled during active disease. CDR3 sequence reads: CASSFGDRTEKLFF. CDR3 nucleotide sequence: TGTGCCAGCAGTTTTGGGGACAGGACCGAAAAACTGTTTTTT.